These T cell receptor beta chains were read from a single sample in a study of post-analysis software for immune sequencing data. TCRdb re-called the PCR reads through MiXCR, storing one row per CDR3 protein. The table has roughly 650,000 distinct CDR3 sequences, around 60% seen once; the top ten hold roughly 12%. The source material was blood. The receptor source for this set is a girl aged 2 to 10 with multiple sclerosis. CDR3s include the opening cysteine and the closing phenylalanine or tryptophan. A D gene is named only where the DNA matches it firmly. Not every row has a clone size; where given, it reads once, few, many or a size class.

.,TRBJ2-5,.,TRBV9,CASSAGLPQGETQYF,TGTGCCAGCAGCGCCGGACTACCCCAGGGGGAGACCCAGTACTTC
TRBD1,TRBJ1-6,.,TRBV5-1,CASSLGTGRTPLHF,TGCGCCAGCAGCCTGGGGACAGGGAGGACACCCCTCCACTTT
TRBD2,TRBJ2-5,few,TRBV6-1,CASSLTSAQETQYF,TGTGCCAGCAGTCTCACTAGCGCCCAAGAGACCCAGTACTTC
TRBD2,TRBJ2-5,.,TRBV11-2,CASSLEGTAGGETQYF,TGTGCCAGCAGCTTAGAGGGGACGGCGGGGGGAGAGACCCAGTACTTC
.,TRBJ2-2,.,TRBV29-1,CSVDRNTAGTGELFF,TGCAGCGTTGACAGGAATACCGCGGGCACCGGGGAGCTGTTTTTT
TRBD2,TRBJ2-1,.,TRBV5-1,CASSWIGGSGDEQFF,TGCGCCAGCAGCTGGATTGGGGGGAGCGGGGATGAGCAGTTCTTC
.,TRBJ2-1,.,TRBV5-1,CASSLHPEGNEQFF,TGCGCCAGCAGCTTGCATCCGGAGGGGAATGAGCAGTTCTTC
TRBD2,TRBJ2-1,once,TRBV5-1,CASSYLAGDEDEQFF,TGCGCCAGCAGCTACCTAGCGGGGGACGAGGATGAGCAGTTCTTC
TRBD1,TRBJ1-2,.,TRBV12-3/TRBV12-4,CASSPSWDRDITYGYTF,TGTGCCAGCAGTCCGTCGTGGGACAGGGATATTACCTATGGCTACACCTTC
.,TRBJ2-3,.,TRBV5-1,CASLLYGSSTDTQYF,TGCGCCAGCCTCCTCTACGGATCTAGCACAGATACGCAGTATTTT
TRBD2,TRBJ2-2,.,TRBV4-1,CASSQEVAGGPTGELFF,TGCGCCAGCAGCCAAGAGGTAGCGGGAGGGCCCACCGGGGAGCTGTTTTTT
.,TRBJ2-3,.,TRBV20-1,CSAGGPYTDTQYF,TGCAGTGCTGGCGGGCCTTACACAGATACGCAGTATTTT